The 5 T cell receptor beta chains below all came from one sample that was sequenced in a study of early T cells in non-severe SARS-CoV-2 infection. TCRdb passed the 5' RACE reads through MiXCR, listing each CDR3 protein once. The repertoire holds 34,000 or so distinct CDR3 sequences, approximately 9.2% seen once, with roughly 13% in the top ten. Material for sequencing was whole blood. These receptors were collected from an adult who was a healthcare worker with PCR-confirmed SARS-CoV-2 infection or an uninfected control (not recorded which).

This clonotype came up many times. This rearrangement joins TRBV5-1 to TRBJ1-4, with D perhaps TRBD1 (6 bases). The CDR3 has 14 residues. Trimming stripped 4 bases from V and 1 base from J, with 8 bases between. In germline, CDR1 is SGHRS, CDR2 YFSETQ. CDR3 nucleotides: TGCGCCAGCAGCGAACAGGGAACTAATGAAAAACTGTTTTTT. It encodes CASSEQGTNEKLFF.

This clonotype was found a few times. The gene calls are TRBV29-1 and TRBJ2-7; the match to TRBD1 covers 9 bases. Trimming cost V 2 bases and J 5 bases; bases outside gene matches: 7. Germline loops: CDR1 SQVTM, CDR2 ANQGSEA. This CDR3 is 14 amino acids long. The CDR3 here is CSVERGTGNNEQYF. CDR3 in DNA: TGCAGCGTTGAAAGGGGGACAGGGAACAACGAGCAGTACTTC.

This clonotype was seen a handful of times. V is TRBV20-1 and J is TRBJ2-1, with D tentatively TRBD1 or TRBD2 (5 bases each). CDR1 DFQATT and CDR2 SNEGSKA come from the germline V gene (reference sequence). This CDR3 is built from 13 residues. Deletions cut 4 bases from V and 6 bases from J, with 13 bases between. This CDR3 is CSAKRGRGNEQFF. The DNA for the CDR3 is TGCAGTGCTAAACGGGGCCGAGGCAATGAGCAGTTCTTC.

J is TRBJ2-5 and V is TRBV3-1; D ambiguous. The CDR3 is 15 residues long. Trimming shortened V by 0 bases and J by 5 bases, and 13 bases separated the two germline ends. CDR1 is LGHDT and CDR2 is YNNKEL in the germline V gene (reference sequence). The CDR3 here is CASSQEWSTTETQYF. Here the CDR3 DNA reads TGTGCCAGCAGCCAAGAGTGGAGTACTACGGAGACCCAGTACTTC.

This clonotype was seen ten or more times. V usage is TRBV10-3 and J usage is TRBJ2-7; D uncertain. V was pared by 2 bases and J by 1 base, with 9 bases between. Germline CDR1 and CDR2: ENHRY and SYGVKD. The CDR3 has 14 residues. CDR3 residues: CAISEETRSYEQYF. The CDR3 DNA sequence: TGTGCCATCAGTGAGGAAACGAGGTCCTACGAGCAGTACTTC.